A single sample gave rise to the 26 T cell receptor beta chains below, sequenced in a study of blood T cell repertoires in COVID-19. TCRdb's copy holds only in-frame clones and misses some; the assay was immunoSEQ multiplex PCR. Seen here are about 340,000 clones, 83% observed once, and the top ten hold 2.5% to 3.5%. The sequenced material came from peripheral blood. The source of these receptors is a man aged 25 to 40 with active or convalescent COVID-19.

CDR3 nucleotides: TGCGCCAGCAGCCAATTTCTAGACGGGGTCACCGGGGAGCTGTTTTTT. It yields the protein CASSQFLDGVTGELFF. The genes are TRBV4-1 and TRBJ2-2, with D possibly being TRBD2 (5 bases). V dropped 2 bases and J dropped 4 bases, with 14 bases sitting between them. The CDR3 is 16 amino acids. Germline V lookup: CDR1 MGHRA, CDR2 YSYEKL.

The chain is built from TRBV15 and TRBJ2-6; weak D call: TRBD2 (6 bases). Trimming removed 4 bases from V and 2 bases from J, with 12 bases in between. Per the germline V gene, CDR1 is LNHNV and CDR2 is YYDKDF (reference sequence). This CDR3 contains 16 residues. This CDR3 reads CATSNREPPGANVLTF. In DNA, the CDR3 is TGTGCCACCAGCAACCGGGAGCCCCCTGGGGCCAACGTCCTGACTTTC.

This clone has just a few counts. The chain recombines TRBV4-3 with TRBJ2-1; 7 bases agree with TRBD1. The CDR3 has 14 amino acids. Germline values: CDR1 LGHNA, CDR2 YSLEER. J lost 4 bases, V lost 3 bases, and 3 bases had no gene match. The CDR3 DNA is TGCGCCAGCAGCCACCGGGACAGTTACAATGAGCAGTTCTTC. It codes for CASSHRDSYNEQFF.

The rearrangement links TRBV10-3 to TRBJ1-3; 7 nucleotides line up with TRBD1. Trimming cost V 5 bases and J 0 bases; bases outside gene matches: 4. In germline, CDR1 is ENHRY, CDR2 SYGVKD. This CDR3 is 15 amino acids long. The chain's CDR3 is CAISPGQPSGNTIYF. As DNA, the CDR3 is TGTGCCATCAGTCCGGGACAGCCCTCTGGAAACACCATATATTTT.

The V call is TRBV24-1, the J call TRBJ1-1; no clear D. Trimming stripped 5 bases from V and 0 bases from J, with 15 bases between. CDR1 KGHDR and CDR2 SFDVKD come from the germline V gene. The CDR3 is 16 residues long. The CDR3 DNA follows: TGTGCCACCAGTGTGTCGCGGCCCCATATGAACACTGAAGCTTTCTTT. Protein: CATSVSRPHMNTEAFF.

This clone has just a few counts. The V and J genes are TRBV4-3 and TRBJ1-2, with D perhaps TRBD1 (5 bases). CDR3 length: 15 amino acids. Trimming removed 0 bases from V and 7 bases from J, with 15 bases in between. Per the germline V gene, CDR1 is LGHNA and CDR2 is YSLEER. The chain's CDR3 is CASSQENPGRGGYTF. The CDR3 DNA is TGCGCCAGCAGCCAAGAAAACCCGGGTAGGGGTGGCTACACCTTC.

This clone has only a few counts. J is TRBJ1-1 and V is TRBV28, with TRBD1 as a possible D gene (6 bases). Germline V gene sequence: CDR1 MDHEN, CDR2 SYDVKM. V was cut by 7 bases and J by 0 bases, with 12 bases left in between. The CDR3 extends over 14 amino acids. The chain's CDR3 is CASTPGVMNTEAFF. As DNA, the CDR3 is TGTGCCAGCACTCCAGGGGTAATGAACACTGAAGCTTTCTTT.

The rearrangement links TRBV5-6 to TRBJ1-2; 8 positions match TRBD1. This CDR3 has 15 amino acids. Per the germline V gene, CDR1 is SGHDT and CDR2 is YYEEEE. The junction had 11 bases not matched to a gene; V was cut back by 4 bases and J by 6 bases. CDR3 bases: TGTGCCAGCAGCCGCTGGACAGGGAGAGATGATGGCTACACCTTC. Its translation is CASSRWTGRDDGYTF.

The chain couples TRBV10-1 to TRBJ2-5; D not resolved. The CDR3 spans 10 residues. Trimming cost V 6 bases and J 10 bases, with 9 bases left between them. Germline loops: CDR1 WNHNN, CDR2 SYGVQD (reference sequence). The CDR3 DNA is TGCGCCAGCAGGGCGGTAATCCAGTACTTC. Protein: CASRAVIQYF.

The chain recombines TRBV29-1 with TRBJ1-1; 10 positions agree with TRBD1. The CDR3 runs to 13 residues. CDR1 and CDR2 (germline): SQVTM, ANQGSEA. Unmatched junction bases numbered 2, after V lost 5 bases and J lost 2 bases. DNA of the CDR3: TGCAGCGTTTCGACAGGGGGCAACACTGAAGCTTTCTTT. Translated, it gives CSVSTGGNTEAFF.

The V gene is TRBV30, the J gene TRBJ2-2, with D tentatively TRBD2 (6 bases). The CDR3 has 13 residues. CDR1 is GTSNPN, CDR2 SVGIG, per germline (reference sequence). Trimming stripped 5 bases from V and 8 bases from J, with 15 bases between. The CDR3 DNA sequence: TGTGCCTGGTCCGGGAGCTCGTGGGGGGAGCTGTTTTTT. Its translation: CAWSGSSWGELFF. Complete variable domain (other parts from reference TRBV30 and TRBJ2-2): SQTIHQWPATLVQPVGSPLSLECTVEGTSNPNLYWYRQAAGRGLQLLFYSVGIGQISSEVPQNLSASRPQDRQFILSSKKLLLSDSGFYLCAWSGSSWGELFFGEGSRLTVL.

The chain uses TRBV11-3 and TRBJ1-4; the D gene is possibly TRBD1 (6 bases). This CDR3 is built from 13 residues. Between the trimmed V and J ends, which lost 5 bases and 6 bases, there was a span of 10 bases. Germline V gives CDR1 SGHNT, CDR2 YENEEA. The CDR3 sequence: CASSPSGDEKLFF. The CDR3 coding sequence is TGTGCCAGCAGCCCATCAGGGGATGAAAAACTGTTTTTT.

This rearrangement joins TRBV6-4 to TRBJ1-5; D perhaps matches TRBD1 (6 bases). V was trimmed by 6 bases and J by 1 base, leaving 13 bases between them. The CDR3 spans 15 residues. CDR1 and CDR2 (germline): MRHNA, SNTAGT. In DNA, the CDR3 is TGTGCCAGCAGAGTACACAGGGAGAGCAATCAGCCCCAGCATTTT. Translated: CASRVHRESNQPQHF.

This chain joins TRBV9 and TRBJ2-3; no reliable D call. Trimming removed 0 bases from V and 1 base from J, with 9 bases in between. CDR3 length equals 15 residues. Germline V CDR1 and CDR2: SGDLS, YYNGEE. CDR3 sequence: CASSVDGRGTDTQYF. The CDR3 DNA sequence: TGTGCCAGCAGCGTAGATGGTCGGGGCACAGATACGCAGTATTTT.

The chain is built from TRBV11-2 and TRBJ2-5; 11 bases agree with TRBD2. J was trimmed by 5 bases and V by 3 bases; bases with no gene match: 8. CDR3 length: 16 residues. The V gene's germline CDR1 is SGHAT and CDR2 FQNNGV. Written as DNA, the CDR3 is TGTGCCAGCAGCTTTGGAGCACTAGCGGGAGCTGAGACCCAGTACTTC. As protein: CASSFGALAGAETQYF.

The chain couples TRBV11-2 to TRBJ2-1; TRBD2 agrees at 8 bases. The CDR3 contains 16 residues. With V trimmed by 3 bases and J by 0 bases, 4 bases remained unmatched. Germline V gene sequence: CDR1 SGHAT, CDR2 FQNNGV. The CDR3 reads CASSFTGGGSYNEQFF. The CDR3 bases are TGTGCCAGCAGCTTCACCGGGGGGGGCTCCTACAATGAGCAGTTCTTC.

The chain uses TRBV3-1 (or the pseudogene TRBV3-2) and TRBJ2-3, with TRBD1 identical over 8 bases. This CDR3 is built from 16 residues. Trimming at V came to 4 bases and at J to 2 bases, leaving 8 bases not matched to a gene. Germline CDR1 and CDR2: LGHDT and YNNKEL (reference sequence). This CDR3 reads CASSPGTGRNTDTQYF. The CDR3 DNA is TGTGCCAGCAGCCCCGGGACAGGACGAAACACAGATACGCAGTATTTT.

This rearrangement joins TRBV7-3 to TRBJ2-1; 8 bases fit TRBD2. The trim removed 6 bases at V and 4 bases at J, leaving 8 bases unmatched. The CDR3 extends over 15 amino acids. Germline CDR1 is SGHTA and CDR2 is FQGTGA. CDR3 bases: TGTGCCAGCAGTCCCGGGACTAGGGGGTACAATGAGCAGTTCTTC. It specifies CASSPGTRGYNEQFF.

This clone occurred once. This chain links TRBV11-3 with TRBJ1-2; TRBD1 might be the D (5 bases). CDR1 is SGHNT, CDR2 YENEEA, per germline. Trimming took off 1 base at V and 7 bases at J, with 13 bases between the two ends. CDR3 size: 14 residues. The CDR3 region has the DNA TGTGCCAGCAGCTTAGGGGGCTTGGCGAGTGGCTACACCTTC. It translates to CASSLGGLASGYTF.

This chain links TRBV11-3 with TRBJ1-2; TRBD1 matches 7 bases. Germline CDR1 is SGHNT and CDR2 is YENEEA. The CDR3 sequence is 13 residues long. With 8 bases clipped from V and 6 bases from J, the junction kept 9 bases outside the gene matches. CDR3 DNA: TGTGCCAGCGGATGGGACAGACTAGATGGCTACACCTTC. Translation: CASGWDRLDGYTF.

About this clone: Other nucleotide sequences from this sample produce the same CDR3. The chain links TRBV30 to TRBJ1-1; no clear D. This CDR3 is built from 12 residues. The V end was cut by 3 bases, the J end by 0 bases, with 5 bases between. Germline V gene data show CDR1 as GTSNPN and CDR2 as SVGIG (reference sequence). CDR3 region: CAWSPLNTEAFF. For the CDR3, the DNA is TGTGCCTGGAGCCCTCTGAACACTGAAGCTTTCTTT.

The CDR3 loop is CAISDAQLNTEAFF. The CDR3 nucleotides read TGTGCCATCAGTGATGCACAGTTGAACACTGAAGCTTTCTTT. The V gene is TRBV10-3, the J gene TRBJ1-1, with D unclear. From germline, CDR1 is ENHRY and CDR2 SYGVKD. This CDR3 region has 14 residues. V was cut by 3 bases and J by 0 bases, with 8 bases left in between.

The chain is built from TRBV2 and TRBJ2-3; D is unresolved. The CDR3 sequence is 16 residues long. The V gene lost 4 bases and the J gene lost 4 bases, with 18 bases spanning the gap. The V gene's germline CDR1 is SNHLY and CDR2 FYNNEI. CDR3: CASSVESRSGSDTQYF. The DNA for the CDR3 is TGTGCCAGCAGTGTCGAGTCGAGGTCGGGTTCAGATACGCAGTATTTT.

The chain carries TRBV11-2 and TRBJ1-2; tentatively, D is TRBD1 (5 bases). Germline CDR1 and CDR2: SGHAT and FQNNGV. The CDR3 is 15 amino acids. With 5 bases removed from V and 2 bases from J, the gap between germline ends came to 15 bases. CDR3 bases: TGTGCCAGCAGCCTATGGTCGGGGGTAAACTATGGCTACACCTTC. Amino acids: CASSLWSGVNYGYTF.

The chain recombines TRBV27 with TRBJ1-2; 7 nucleotides agree with TRBD1. Germline V gives CDR1 MNHEY, CDR2 SMNVEV (reference sequence). This CDR3 spans 13 amino acids. With 7 bases clipped from V and 6 bases from J, the junction kept 8 bases outside the gene matches. CDR3 sequence: CASTLRQGDGYTF. CDR3 coding DNA: TGTGCCAGCACCCTACGGCAGGGGGATGGCTACACCTTC.

J is TRBJ2-2 and V is TRBV5-6; 12 bases agree with TRBD1. Germline V gene data show CDR1 as SGHDT and CDR2 as YYEEEE. This CDR3 is 15 amino acids long. V was pared by 3 bases and J by 4 bases, with 1 base of the junction left unmatched. CDR3 region: CASSSGQGATGELFF. The CDR3 bases are TGTGCCAGCAGCTCGGGACAGGGGGCCACCGGGGAGCTGTTTTTT.